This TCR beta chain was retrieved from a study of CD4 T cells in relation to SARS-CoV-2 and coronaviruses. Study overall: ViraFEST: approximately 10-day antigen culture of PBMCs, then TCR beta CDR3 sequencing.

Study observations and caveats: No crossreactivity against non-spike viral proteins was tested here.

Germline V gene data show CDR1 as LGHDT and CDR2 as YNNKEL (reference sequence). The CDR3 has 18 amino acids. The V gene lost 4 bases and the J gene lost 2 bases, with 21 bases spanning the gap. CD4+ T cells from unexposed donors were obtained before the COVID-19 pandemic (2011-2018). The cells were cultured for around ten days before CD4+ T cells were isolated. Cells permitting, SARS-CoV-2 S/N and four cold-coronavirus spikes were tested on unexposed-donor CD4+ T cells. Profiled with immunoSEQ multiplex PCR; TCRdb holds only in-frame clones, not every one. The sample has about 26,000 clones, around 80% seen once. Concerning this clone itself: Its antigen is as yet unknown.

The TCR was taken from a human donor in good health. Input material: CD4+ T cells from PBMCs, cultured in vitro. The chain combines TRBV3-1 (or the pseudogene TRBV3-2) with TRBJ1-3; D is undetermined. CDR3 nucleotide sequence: TGTGCCAGCAGCCCTCACCCTCCCGCGGGCAGACCTGGAAACACCATATATTTT. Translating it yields CASSPHPPAGRPGNTIYF.